The rows below give T cell receptor beta chains drawn from one sample of a study of blood T cell repertoires in COVID-19. Clones were sequenced by immunoSEQ multiplex PCR, and TCRdb holds only the in-frame ones, with some missing. This sample carries 250,000 to 350,000 clones, around 90% of them seen once, and the ten largest clones take around 9%. Sequences were obtained from PBMCs or T cells enriched from blood (not recorded which). The receptors shown here come from a woman between 18 and 29 years old who had recovered from COVID-19. CDR3s include the opening cysteine and the closing phenylalanine or tryptophan. A D gene is named only where the DNA matches it firmly. Clone size is given for some rows only: seen once, a few or many times, or a class if the clone is expanded.

TRBV12-3/TRBV12-4	TRBJ1-1	TRBD1	-	TGTGCCAGCAGGTTACAGGGGTTCGGCAAAGCTTTCTTT	CASRLQGFGKAFF
TRBV7-3	TRBJ2-1	TRBD2	-	TGTGCCAGCAGCTCTGGACTAGCGGGAGATGAGCAGTTCTTC	CASSSGLAGDEQFF
TRBV29-1	TRBJ1-5	-	once	TGCAGCGTTGAACGACAGCAAGGGGAGCCCCAGCATTTT	CSVERQQGEPQHF
TRBV10-3	TRBJ1-4	TRBD1	once	TGTGCCATCAGCCCGGACAGGGGGCTGAGTAATGAAAAACTGTTTTTT	CAISPDRGLSNEKLFF
TRBV7-9	TRBJ1-1	-	-	TGTGCCAGCAGCACCGGGTTGCCGACTGAAGCTTTCTTT	CASSTGLPTEAFF
TRBV6-2/TRBV6-3	TRBJ2-7	TRBD2	-	TGTGCCAGCAGTTACTCGATAGGACTAGCGGAGTACGAGCAGTACTTC	CASSYSIGLAEYEQYF
TRBV11-2	TRBJ2-3	TRBD2	-	TGTGCCAGCAGCTTTTGGGTAGCGGGACATGAAGATACGCAGTATTTT	CASSFWVAGHEDTQYF
TRBV6-4	TRBJ1-2	-	few	TGTGCCAGCAGTCCCTCAGGGGACTATGGCTACACCTTC	CASSPSGDYGYTF
TRBV27	TRBJ1-1	TRBD1	-	TGTGCCAGCAGGCGGACAGGTGTGAACACTGAAGCTTTCTTT	CASRRTGVNTEAFF
TRBV5-1	TRBJ2-1	-	-	TGCGCCAGCAGCTTTTCTGGGGGGTCCTACAATGAGCAGTTCTTC	CASSFSGGSYNEQFF
TRBV28	TRBJ2-7	TRBD1	-	TGTGCCAGCGGCGGATCGGGGACAGCCTACGAGCAGTACTTC	CASGGSGTAYEQYF
TRBV4-3	TRBJ1-6	-	-	TGCGCCAGCAGCCAAGGCCAGGGGCGTTCACCCCTCCACTTT	CASSQGQGRSPLHF
TRBV4-1	TRBJ2-7	-	-	TGCGCCAGCAGCCTTACCCGGGGGGCGAACTCCTACGAGCAGTACTTC	CASSLTRGANSYEQYF
TRBV19	TRBJ1-2	TRBD1	-	TGTGCCAGTGCTAAGCGGGACAGGGACTATGGCTACACCTTC	CASAKRDRDYGYTF
TRBV19	TRBJ2-3	TRBD1	once	TGTGCCAGTAGTCCCGGGACAGGGGGCTTGCATACGCAGTATTTT	CASSPGTGGLHTQYF